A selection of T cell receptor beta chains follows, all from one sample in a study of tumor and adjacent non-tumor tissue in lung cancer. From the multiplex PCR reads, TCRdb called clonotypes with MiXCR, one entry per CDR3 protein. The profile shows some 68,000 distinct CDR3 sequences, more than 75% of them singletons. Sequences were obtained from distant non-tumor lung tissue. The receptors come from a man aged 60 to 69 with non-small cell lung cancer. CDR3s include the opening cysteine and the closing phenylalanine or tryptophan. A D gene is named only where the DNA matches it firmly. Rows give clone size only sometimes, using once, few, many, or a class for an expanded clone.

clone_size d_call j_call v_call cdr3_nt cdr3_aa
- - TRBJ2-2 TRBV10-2 TGCGCCAACAGCCAGGGGCTAAGCACCGGGGAGCTGTTTTTT CANSQGLSTGELFF
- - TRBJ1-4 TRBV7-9 TGTGCCAGCAGTCGGTCCCTTTCAACTAATGGAAAACTGCTTTTT CASSRSLSTNGKLLF
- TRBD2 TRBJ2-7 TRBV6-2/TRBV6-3 TGTACCAACAGACCCAGCGGGGAAACCTACGAGCAGTACTTC CTNRPSGETYEQYF
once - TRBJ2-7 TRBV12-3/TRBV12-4 TGTGCCAGCACTTTTCTTGTGAGCTCCTACGGGCAGTACTTC CASTFLVSSYGQYF
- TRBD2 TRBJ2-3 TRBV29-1 TGCAGCAAGACTAGCGGGAGTGATGCAGATACCCAGTATTTT CSKTSGSDADTQYF
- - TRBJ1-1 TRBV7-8 TGTGACAGCAGCTTAGTCGGGGCAGGTCATAGTCGGACTGAAGCTTTCTTT CDSSLVGAGHSRTEAFF
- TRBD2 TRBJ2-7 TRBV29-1 TGCAGCGTTGTGGGAGGGAAAGAGCTGTACTTC CSVVGGKELYF
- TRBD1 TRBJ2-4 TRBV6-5 TGTGCCAGCAAACAGAATAGGGGGCTAAGCTACATTCAGTACTTC CASKQNRGLSYIQYF
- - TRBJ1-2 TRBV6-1 TGTGCCAGCAGTGACGCGGCTAGGGGGTACTATGGCTACATCTTC CASSDAARGYYGYIF
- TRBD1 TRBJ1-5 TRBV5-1 TGCGCCAGCAGCTTGGGGCTGACAGGGGGGGTCAATCAGCCCCAGCATTTT CASSLGLTGGVNQPQHF
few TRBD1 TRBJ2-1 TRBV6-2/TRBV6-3 TGTGCAAGCAGTAGACAGGGCTCCTACGATGAGCTGTTCTTC CASSRQGSYDELFF
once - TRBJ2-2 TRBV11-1 TGTACCAGCAGCTATACTAGTGACACCAGGAAGCTGTTTTTT CTSSYTSDTRKLFF
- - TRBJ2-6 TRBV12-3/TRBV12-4 TGTGCTGCCTGGACGGAGCTGGTCTCTGGGGCCAACGACCAGACTTTC CAAWTELVSGANDQTF
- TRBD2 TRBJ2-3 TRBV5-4 TGTGCCACCAGCTCGGGACTAGCGGGAGAGAGGACAGCTACACAGTATTTT CATSSGLAGERTATQYF
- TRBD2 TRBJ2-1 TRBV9 TGTGCCAGCTGCGTCGGGACTAACTATTACAATGAGCAGTTCTTC CASCVGTNYYNEQFF
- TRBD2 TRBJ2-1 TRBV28 TGTACCAGTAGTCCTAGCGGTGCCTACAATGAGAAGTTCTTC CTSSPSGAYNEKFF
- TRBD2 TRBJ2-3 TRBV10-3 TGCGCCACCCTTCCACCAGCGGGAGGGCCTGATACGCAGTATTTT CATLPPAGGPDTQYF
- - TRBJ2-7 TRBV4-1 TGCGTCAGCAGCCAAGGTCTAGTGGGGAACTACGAGCAGTACTTC CVSSQGLVGNYEQYF
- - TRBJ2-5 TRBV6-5 TGTGCTAGCAGAGACGCGTTGACCCAGTGCTTC CASRDALTQCF
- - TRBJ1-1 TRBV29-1 TGCAGCGTTGGTGAAGGGGAGAACACCGAAACTCTCTTT CSVGEGENTETLF
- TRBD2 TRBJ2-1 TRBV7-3 TGTGCCAGCAGCTTAGATGCGAGTGGGAGGGCCGGTGAGCAGTTCTTC CASSLDASGRAGEQFF
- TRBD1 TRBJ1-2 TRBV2 TGTGCCAGCAGCGCCGTGGATCGGACAGGGGTTGGTAACACCTTC CASSAVDRTGVGNTF
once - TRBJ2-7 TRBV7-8 TGTGCTAGCAGTACCGGACTTGACTACGAGCAGTGCTTC CASSTGLDYEQCF
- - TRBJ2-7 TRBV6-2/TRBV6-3 TGTGCTAGCAGTTTCCGGGATTCCAGCTCCTGCGAGCAGTACTTC CASSFRDSSSCEQYF
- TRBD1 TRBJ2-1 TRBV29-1 TGCAGCGCAGACTCGACAGGGGGTTTCTACAATGAGCAGTTCTTC CSADSTGGFYNEQFF
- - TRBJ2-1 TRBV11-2 TGTGCCAGCAGCTTAGAAAGAGGTGAGCAGTTCTTC CASSLERGEQFF
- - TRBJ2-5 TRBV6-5 TGTGCCAGCAGTGACGCGTTGACTCAGTACTTC CASSDALTQYF
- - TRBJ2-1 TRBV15 TGTGCCACCAGCAGAGACGCGGCGGGAATGGGTGAGCTGTTCTTC CATSRDAAGMGELFF
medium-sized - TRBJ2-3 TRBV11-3 TGTGCCAGCAGCTTGGGGGGTGCTTCTAGCACAGATACGCAGTATTTT CASSLGGASSTDTQYF
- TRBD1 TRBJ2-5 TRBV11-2 TGTGCCAGCAGCTTAGATCTGGGGGCAGGGGGTTTGGAGACCCAGTACTTC CASSLDLGAGGLETQYF
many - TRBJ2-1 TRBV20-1 TGCAGTGCTAGTTCTTTCCGAGACCCCACCTACAATGAGCAGTTCTTC CSASSFRDPTYNEQFF
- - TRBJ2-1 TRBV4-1 TGCGCCAGCAGCGACTTATTAGCGAGAGGGCCGGGTGAGCAGTTCTTC CASSDLLARGPGEQFF
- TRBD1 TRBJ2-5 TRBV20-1 TGCAGTGCTAGGTCCTCATGGGGACAGACTTCAAAAGAGACCCGATACTTC CSARSSWGQTSKETRYF
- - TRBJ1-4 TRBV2 TGTGCCAGCAGTGTTGGAGAGCAAGAAAAACTGTTTTTT CASSVGEQEKLFF
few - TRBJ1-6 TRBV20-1 TGCAGTGCTAGTACGCCGGGACAAGGAACCTACTATAATTCACCCCTCCATTTT CSASTPGQGTYYNSPLHF
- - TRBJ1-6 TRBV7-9 TGTGCCAGGACCCAGACCGGAAATTCACCCCTCCACTTT CARTQTGNSPLHF
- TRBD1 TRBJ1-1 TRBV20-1 TGCAGTGCTAGAGGGGACAGAAACATGAACACTGAAGCCTTCTTT CSARGDRNMNTEAFF
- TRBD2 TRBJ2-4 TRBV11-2 TGTGTCAGCAGCTTAACAACTATGGGGAGGGGAGTATCCAAAAACATTCAGTACTTC CVSSLTTMGRGVSKNIQYF
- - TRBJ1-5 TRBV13 TGTGCCAACAACTTAGCGAGACAGAATACAGATACGCAGCATTTT CANNLARQNTDTQHF
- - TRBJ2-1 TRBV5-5 TGTACCAGCAGCTTGGGGGTTAGAGCCTACATTGAGCAGTTCTTC CTSSLGVRAYIEQFF
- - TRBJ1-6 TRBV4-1 TGCGCCAGCGGCCAAATCGTCACAGGTTCACCCCTCCACTTT CASGQIVTGSPLHF
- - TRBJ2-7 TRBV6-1 TGTGCCAGCAGTGAACCATTAGAGGGGAGCTCCTACGAGCAGTACTTC CASSEPLEGSSYEQYF
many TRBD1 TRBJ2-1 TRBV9 TGTGCCAGCAGCGTTGCTCCGGGACAGGGTAGAGATGAGCAGTTCTTC CASSVAPGQGRDEQFF
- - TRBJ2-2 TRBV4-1 TGCGCCAGCAGCTCAGACTCCCTACGCGCGGAGCTGTTCTTT CASSSDSLRAELFF
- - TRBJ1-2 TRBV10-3 TGTGCCGTCAGTGATCCAAAAGCTAACTATGGCTACACCTTC CAVSDPKANYGYTF